The clone carrying this TCR beta chain has at least ten counts. The authors amplified TCR beta CDR3 regions, and they did so from RNA transcripts for repertoire sequencing. Amplification began with first-round RT-PCR using HTBI primers, then second-round multiplex PCR was performed. MiXCR was run by TCRdb on the multiplex PCR reads, yielding one entry per CDR3 protein. The repertoire holds about 1.1 million distinct CDR3 sequences, roughly 35% seen once, with 11% in the top ten. The record originates from a study of Graves' ophthalmopathy and Graves' hyperthyroidism. The CDR3 consists of 15 residues. V lost 2 bases to trimming and J lost 5 bases; unmatched junction nucleotides: 6. Germline values: CDR1 MDHEN, CDR2 SYDVKM.

The receptor was derived from an adult man with Graves' hyperthyroidism. Input material: peripheral blood or thyroid tissue (not recorded which). The rearrangement uses TRBV28 and TRBJ2-5, with 9 bases identical to TRBD1. Here the CDR3 DNA reads TGTGCCAGCAGTTTACCCGGACAGGGGTTGGAGACCCAGTACTTC. Translation: CASSLPGQGLETQYF. The entire variable domain, with the rest obtained from reference TRBV28 and TRBJ2-5, is as follows: DVKVTQSSRYLVKRTGEKVFLECVQDMDHENMFWYRQDPGLGLRLIYFSYDVKMKEKGDIPEGYSVSREKKERFSLILESASTNQTSMYLCASSLPGQGLETQYFGPGTRLLVL.